The rows below give T cell receptor beta chains drawn from one sample of a study of shared clonotypes between healthy human individuals. Libraries were prepared by immunoSEQ multiplex PCR; TCRdb keeps only in-frame clonotypes and omits some of them. The sample gives approximately 530,000 clones, approximately 95% of which show up once; 0.055% to 0.075% is in the top ten. The specimen sequenced was naive CD4+ T cells sorted from blood. These receptors were taken from a woman in her 30s in good health. CDR3s include the opening cysteine and the closing phenylalanine or tryptophan. A D gene is named only where the DNA matches it firmly.

d_call: NA; v_call: TRBV19; j_call: TRBJ2-2; cdr3_nt: TGTGCCAGTAGTATTAGACCCCCCGCTGGGGCCGGGGAGCTGTTTTTT; cdr3_aa: CASSIRPPAGAGELFF
d_call: NA; v_call: TRBV7-8; j_call: TRBJ1-1; cdr3_nt: TGTGCCAGCAGCTTAGCTCTGGGGATGGGCGCTGAAGCTTTCTTT; cdr3_aa: CASSLALGMGAEAFF
d_call: NA; v_call: TRBV19; j_call: TRBJ1-2; cdr3_nt: TGTGCCAGTAGTATAGAAGAGGGACGGATCGCCGGCTACACCTTC; cdr3_aa: CASSIEEGRIAGYTF
d_call: NA; v_call: TRBV28; j_call: TRBJ2-2; cdr3_nt: TGTGCCAGCAGTTTAGGCAGAGTCGGGGAGCTGTTTTTT; cdr3_aa: CASSLGRVGELFF
d_call: NA; v_call: TRBV27; j_call: TRBJ2-7; cdr3_nt: TGTGCCAGCAGTTCGACCCAAACGGCCTACGAGCAGTACTTC; cdr3_aa: CASSSTQTAYEQYF
d_call: TRBD2; v_call: TRBV7-3; j_call: TRBJ2-3; cdr3_nt: TGTGCCAGCAGACTCAGCGGGATGACAGATACGCAGTATTTT; cdr3_aa: CASRLSGMTDTQYF
d_call: TRBD2; v_call: TRBV6-5; j_call: TRBJ2-7; cdr3_nt: TGTGCCAGCAGTTACGGACTAGCCTACGAGCAGTACTTC; cdr3_aa: CASSYGLAYEQYF
d_call: NA; v_call: TRBV18; j_call: TRBJ1-3; cdr3_nt: TGTGCCAGCTCACCCCGGGACGGCTTCTCTGGAAACACCATATATTTT; cdr3_aa: CASSPRDGFSGNTIYF
d_call: TRBD2; v_call: TRBV10-2; j_call: TRBJ2-5; cdr3_nt: TGCGCCAGCAGTGGGTCCCCCCTGACTAGCGGGATTGGGCAAGAGACCCAGTACTTC; cdr3_aa: CASSGSPLTSGIGQETQYF
d_call: TRBD2; v_call: TRBV6-6; j_call: TRBJ2-1; cdr3_nt: TGTGCCAGCAGTGCCACTAGCGGGAACTACAATGAGCAGTTCTTC; cdr3_aa: CASSATSGNYNEQFF
d_call: TRBD1; v_call: TRBV28; j_call: TRBJ1-2; cdr3_nt: TGTGCCAGCAGTCCGGCCGGGACAGGGGGAGGCTACACCTTC; cdr3_aa: CASSPAGTGGGYTF
d_call: NA; v_call: TRBV5-1; j_call: TRBJ2-7; cdr3_nt: TGCGCCAGCAGCTTGGGGGGCTCGAACGAGCAGTACTTC; cdr3_aa: CASSLGGSNEQYF
d_call: NA; v_call: TRBV7-9; j_call: TRBJ2-7; cdr3_nt: TGTGCCAGTTACGGGGTAGGATCCTCCGAGCAGTACTTC; cdr3_aa: CASYGVGSSEQYF
d_call: NA; v_call: TRBV5-5; j_call: TRBJ2-2; cdr3_nt: TGTGCCAGCAGCCAGAACACCGGGGAGCTGTTTTTT; cdr3_aa: CASSQNTGELFF
d_call: TRBD1; v_call: TRBV2; j_call: TRBJ1-1; cdr3_nt: TGTGCCAGCAGTCCGACAGGGGCAGACGACACTGAAGCTTTCTTT; cdr3_aa: CASSPTGADDTEAFF
d_call: TRBD1; v_call: TRBV11-1; j_call: TRBJ2-7; cdr3_nt: TGTGCCAGCAGCTCGGGACAGGGCATCAACGAGCAGTACTTC; cdr3_aa: CASSSGQGINEQYF
d_call: NA; v_call: TRBV18; j_call: TRBJ1-5; cdr3_nt: TGTGCCAGCTCACCAACAACGGCTCAGCCCCAGCATTTT; cdr3_aa: CASSPTTAQPQHF
d_call: NA; v_call: TRBV6-1; j_call: TRBJ2-3; cdr3_nt: TGTGCCAGCGAGCGGACCCGGAGCACAGATACGCAGTATTTT; cdr3_aa: CASERTRSTDTQYF
d_call: TRBD1; v_call: TRBV28; j_call: TRBJ1-2; cdr3_nt: TGTGCCAGCAGAACCACGACAGGGGAAAACTATGGCTACACCTTC; cdr3_aa: CASRTTTGENYGYTF
d_call: NA; v_call: TRBV21-1; j_call: TRBJ2-7; cdr3_nt: TGTGCCAGCGGGGGGTACCTACCCATCTACGAGCAGTACTTC; cdr3_aa: CASGGYLPIYEQYF
d_call: NA; v_call: TRBV28; j_call: TRBJ2-2; cdr3_nt: TGTGCCAGCAGTTCAGACCCACTAAACACCGGGGAGCTGTTTTTT; cdr3_aa: CASSSDPLNTGELFF